The TCR beta chain described here comes from a study of blood T cell repertoires in COVID-19. Produced via immunoSEQ multiplex PCR; TCRdb's table is partial and in-frame only. The sample holds under 200,000 clones; around 84% are singletons and the top ten take 1% to 1.2%. The CDR3 totals 15 residues. CDR1 MNHEY and CDR2 SVGAGI come from the germline V gene. Trimming took off 6 bases at V and 2 bases at J, with 16 bases between the two ends. Sequencing used peripheral blood. The gene calls are TRBV6-5 and TRBJ1-2; D might be TRBD1 (6 bases). The receptor's source is a man aged 40-55 years with acute or convalescent COVID-19. The CDR3 spells CASSKIITGNYGYTF. CDR3 bases: TGTGCCAGCAGCAAGATCATAACAGGGAACTATGGCTACACCTTC.